This T cell receptor (beta chain) was found in a study of cytomegalovirus exposure and HLA in healthy donors. Study-level background: T cells numbering around 200 million yielded 95 million to 140 million unique TCR beta sequences in an earlier analysis. Whole-study findings and limits: Sequence variants that were highly shared formed a cluster that was likely a sequencing artifact. Reports indicated that the classifier achieved high specificity and sensitivity in diagnosing cytomegalovirus status.

The PCR ran on 60 Vbeta and 13 Jbeta primers. The repertoire was sequenced with immunoSEQ multiplex PCR; TCRdb's copy has only in-frame clones and lacks some. This sample has about 160,000 clones, with 70% to 80% found just once. In regard to this clone: The target antigen is unknown.

The sequence was collected from a man in his fifties in good health and CMV-seropositive. Source material: PBMCs.

CDR3 in DNA: TGCGCCAGCAGCTTCGGACTAGCGGGTAGCCAAGAGACCCAGTACTTC. Translating gives CASSFGLAGSQETQYF. The rearrangement joins TRBV5-1 to TRBJ2-5, with TRBD2 matching over 11 bases. CDR1 is SGHRS and CDR2 is YFSETQ in the germline V gene. The CDR3 loop spans 16 amino acids. V lost 2 bases, J lost 1 base, and 4 bases stayed unmatched.